This T cell receptor beta chain was captured in a study of T-cell reconstitution after alpha-beta-depleted transplantation in children. Preparation of the TCRbeta library used unique molecular identifiers. In TCRdb, the PCR reads were re-called with MiXCR into one record per CDR3 protein. The repertoire consists of 600,000 to 700,000 distinct CDR3 sequences, with around a sixth occurring once and the leading ten covering approximately 1%. V shed 1 base and J shed 3 bases, with 6 bases lying between them. The germline gives CDR1 SGHAT, CDR2 FQNNGV. The CDR3 contains 13 residues. The chain couples TRBV11-2 to TRBJ1-1, with D unclear. The sample here was PBMCs from the stem cell graft donor, taken from the stem cell graft. The clonotype comes from a human donor who donated a stem cell graft to a child with acute myeloid leukemia. The CDR3 reads CASSLVRYTEAFF. The CDR3 bases are TGTGCCAGCAGCTTAGTCAGATACACTGAAGCTTTCTTT.